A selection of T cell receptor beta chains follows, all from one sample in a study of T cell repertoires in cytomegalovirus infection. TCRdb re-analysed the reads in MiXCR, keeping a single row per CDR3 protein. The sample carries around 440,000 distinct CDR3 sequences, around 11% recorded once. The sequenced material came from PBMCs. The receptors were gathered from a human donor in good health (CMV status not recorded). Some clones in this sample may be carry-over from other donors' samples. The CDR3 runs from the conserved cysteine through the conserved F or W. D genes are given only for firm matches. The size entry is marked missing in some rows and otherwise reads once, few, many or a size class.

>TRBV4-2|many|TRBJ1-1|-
CASSQALGTEAFF
TGTGCCAGCAGCCAGGCTTTGGGCACTGAAGCTTTCTTT
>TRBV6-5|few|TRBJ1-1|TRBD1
CASSMTGRTEAFF
TGTGCCAGCAGCATGACAGGGAGGACTGAAGCTTTCTTT
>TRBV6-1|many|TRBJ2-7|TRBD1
CASSPRQGQDLLEQYF
TGTGCCAGCAGTCCCCGACAGGGCCAAGACCTACTCGAGCAGTACTTC
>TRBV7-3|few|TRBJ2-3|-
CASSRSGYDTDTQYF
TGTGCCAGCAGTCGGAGCGGATATGACACAGATACGCAGTATTTT
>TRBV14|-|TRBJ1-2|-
CASSPLAGNLFF
TGTGCCAGCAGCCCTTTGGCGGGAAATCTCTTCTTC
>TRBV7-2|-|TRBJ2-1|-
CASSLRRGEQFF
TGTGCCAGCAGCCTCCGCCGCGGTGAGCAGTTCTTC
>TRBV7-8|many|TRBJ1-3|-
CASSARTRGNTIYF
TGTGCCAGCAGTGCCCGGACAAGGGGAAACACCATATATTTT
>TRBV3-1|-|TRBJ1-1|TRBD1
CASSPPGQFSGNTEAFF
TGTGCCAGCAGCCCACCGGGACAGTTCAGTGGGAACACTGAAGCTTTCTTT
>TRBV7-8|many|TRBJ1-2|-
CASSLALGASYGGYTF
TGTGCCAGCAGCTTAGCGCTCGGAGCGTCCTATGGTGGCTACACCTTC
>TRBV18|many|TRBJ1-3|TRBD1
CASSPPGQGAGNTIYF
TGTGCCAGCTCACCGCCCGGACAGGGGGCTGGAAACACCATATATTTT
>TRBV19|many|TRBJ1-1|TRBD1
CATARTGGANTEAFF
TGTGCCACCGCCCGGACAGGGGGCGCGAACACTGAAGCTTTCTTT
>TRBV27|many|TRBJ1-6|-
CASKVQGVGNSPLHF
TGTGCCAGCAAGGTCCAGGGCGTTGGTAATTCACCCCTCCACTTT
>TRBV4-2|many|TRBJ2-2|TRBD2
CASINLAGGNTGELFF
TGTGCCAGCATCAACCTAGCGGGAGGGAACACCGGGGAGCTGTTTTTT
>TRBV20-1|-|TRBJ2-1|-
CSAGAGGTYNEQFF
TGCAGTGCGGGAGCGGGTGGGACCTACAATGAGCAGTTCTTC
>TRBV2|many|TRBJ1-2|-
CAITPNYGYTF
TGTGCCATCACGCCCAACTATGGCTACACCTTC
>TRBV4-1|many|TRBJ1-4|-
CASSQEGPQESEKLFF
TGCGCCAGCAGCCAAGAGGGACCTCAAGAAAGTGAAAAACTGTTTTTT
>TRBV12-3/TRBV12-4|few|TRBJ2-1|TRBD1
CASINSGGTYNEQFF
TGTGCCAGCATTAATTCAGGGGGAACCTACAATGAGCAGTTCTTC
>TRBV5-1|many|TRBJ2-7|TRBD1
CASSSFDRDRGDEQYF
TGCGCCAGCAGCTCTTTCGACCGGGACAGGGGGGACGAGCAGTACTTC
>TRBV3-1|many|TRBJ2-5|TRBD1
CASSPGQGARGETQYF
TGTGCCAGCAGCCCGGGACAGGGGGCCAGGGGGGAGACCCAGTACTTC
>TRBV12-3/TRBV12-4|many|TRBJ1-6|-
CASSLGDGSPLHF
TGTGCCAGCAGTTTAGGAGACGGTTCACCCCTCCACTTT
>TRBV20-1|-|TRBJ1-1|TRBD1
CSARESKGAWAEAFF
TGCAGTGCTAGAGAGAGCAAGGGGGCTTGGGCTGAAGCTTTCTTT
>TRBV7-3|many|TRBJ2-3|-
CASSSPPDTQYF
TGTGCCAGCAGCTCCCCGCCAGATACGCAGTATTTT
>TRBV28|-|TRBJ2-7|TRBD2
CATNQAGLSLYEQYF
TGTGCCACAAACCAAGCGGGACTTTCCCTATACGAGCAGTACTTC
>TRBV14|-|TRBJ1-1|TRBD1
CASSHLKTGVEAFF
TGTGCCAGCAGCCACCTAAAAACAGGGGTTGAAGCTTTCTTT
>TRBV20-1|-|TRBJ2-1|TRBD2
CSARDLTSGSYEQFF
TGCAGTGCTAGAGATTTGACTAGCGGGAGCTATGAGCAGTTCTTC
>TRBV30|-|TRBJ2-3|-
CAWRSKRSTDTQYF
TGTGCCTGGAGGTCCAAGCGGAGCACAGATACGCAGTATTTT
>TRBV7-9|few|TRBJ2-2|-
CASRWDGNTGELFF
TGTGCCAGCAGATGGGACGGGAACACCGGGGAGCTGTTTTTT
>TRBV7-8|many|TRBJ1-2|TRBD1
CASSWVRGQGNYGYTF
TGTGCCAGCAGCTGGGTCAGGGGGCAGGGAAACTATGGCTACACCTTC
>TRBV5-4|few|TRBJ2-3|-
CASSLAGRALGDTQYF
TGTGCCAGCAGCTTGGCTGGGCGGGCCCTGGGAGATACGCAGTATTTT
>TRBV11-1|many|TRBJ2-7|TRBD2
CASSAASGVFSYEQYF
TGTGCCAGCAGCGCCGCTAGCGGGGTATTCTCCTACGAGCAGTACTTC